The 4 T cell receptor beta chains below come from one sample, sequenced in a study of long-term antiretroviral therapy in people with HIV. Assay version v3.0 of immunoSEQ was used, and it was run at survey level. Generated by immunoSEQ multiplex PCR, the TCRdb table keeps only in-frame clones and is missing some. This table has approximately 32,000 clones, approximately 83% appearing once. The sample in question was unsorted PBMCs, obtained 0.4 years before starting antiretroviral therapy. These TCRs come from a man between 18 and 29 years old with HIV.

This chain links TRBV19 with TRBJ1-2; D may be TRBD1 (6 bases). V was clipped by 7 bases and J by 4 bases, with 19 bases between them. CDR1 and CDR2 from the germline V gene are LNHDA and SQIVND (reference sequence). The CDR3 extends over 15 amino acids. The DNA for the CDR3 is TGTGCCAGTACCGAAGGAGGGGGGGGCTTCTATGGCTACACCTTC. This codes for CASTEGGGGFYGYTF.

The chain couples TRBV7-2 to TRBJ1-3; D gene ambiguous. The V gene lost 1 base and the J gene lost 11 bases, with 9 bases spanning the gap. The CDR3 sequence is 12 residues long. Looked up from germline, CDR1 is SGHTA and CDR2 is FQGNSA. The CDR3 loop reads CASSLGETAIYF. The CDR3 DNA follows: TGTGCCAGCAGCTTAGGGGAGACGGCCATATATTTT.

A few counts support this clone. V and J are TRBV2 and TRBJ2-7; D is unclear. The CDR3 extends over 11 amino acids. The V end lost 5 bases, the J end lost 9 bases, and 11 bases lay between the germline ends. In germline, CDR1 is SNHLY, CDR2 FYNNEI. CDR3 region: CASSQTKGQYF. For the CDR3, the DNA is TGTGCCAGCAGTCAGACGAAAGGGCAGTACTTC.

The chain is built from TRBV11-2 and TRBJ2-5, with TRBD1 matching 9 bases. There are 16 residues in the CDR3. The germline V gene has CDR1 SGHAT and CDR2 FQNNGV. V shed 5 bases, J shed 5 bases, and the junction held 12 bases outside the gene matches. Here the CDR3 DNA reads TGTGCCAGCAGCCCAAGCAACAGGGGGCTTGAGGAGACCCAGTACTTC. It is translated as CASSPSNRGLEETQYF.